This T cell receptor (beta chain) stems from a study of blood T cell repertoires in COVID-19. Study as a whole: Acute and convalescent COVID-19 samples came from the United States, Italy and Spain. Sources were T cells, B-cell-depleted T cells, or PBMCs; the material itself was cDNA or gDNA.

Enrollees, 18 to 89 years old, lived in some 24 US areas. Cohorts were based on clinical histories the participants reported. Trimming cost V 4 bases and J 5 bases; bases outside gene matches: 7. This CDR3 is built from 15 residues. Germline V gene data show CDR1 as PRHDT and CDR2 as FYEKMQ (reference sequence). Produced via immunoSEQ multiplex PCR; TCRdb's table is partial and in-frame only. This table holds fewer than 350,000 clones, more than 80% found once. Material for sequencing was PBMCs or T cells enriched from blood (not recorded which). The rearrangement links TRBV13 to TRBJ2-1; 8 nucleotides align to TRBD1. The clonotype originates from a woman under 40 with acute COVID-19. The CDR3, as DNA: TGTGCCAGCAGCTGGACAGGGCATCAAAACAATGAGCAGTTCTTC. Its translation: CASSWTGHQNNEQFF.